Following are 30 T cell receptor beta chains from one sample sequenced in a study of shared clonotypes between healthy human individuals. Sequencing used immunoSEQ multiplex PCR; TCRdb keeps in-frame clones, though not all of them. This sample yields around 700,000 clones, of which roughly 78% are seen a single time; 1.8% belongs to the top ten. The specimen was memory CD4+ T cells sorted from blood. Subset: CD45RA-negative fraction. Receptors were obtained from a woman in her thirties in good health.

J is TRBJ2-7 and V is TRBV6-5; 7 bases map to TRBD1. The CDR3 is made up of 13 amino acids. Germline CDR1 reads MNHEY; CDR2 reads SVGAGI. Unmatched junction bases numbered 6, after V lost 6 bases and J lost 4 bases. CDR3 in amino acids: CASRPTGKYEQYF. In DNA, the CDR3 is TGTGCCAGCAGGCCGACAGGGAAGTACGAGCAGTACTTC.

This clone was picked up many times. The chain uses TRBV5-1 and TRBJ2-1, with 9 bases matching TRBD1. V gave up 4 bases and J gave up 7 bases; unmatched junction bases: 9. The CDR3 is made up of 15 amino acids. Germline-derived CDR1 and CDR2 are SGHRS and YFSETQ. This CDR3 reads CASSQGDRDSNEQFF. CDR3 DNA sequence: TGCGCCAGCAGCCAGGGGGACAGGGACTCGAATGAGCAGTTCTTC.

V gene TRBV29-1 combines with J gene TRBJ2-7; TRBD1 matches 8 bases. V was pared by 8 bases and J by 2 bases, with 5 bases of the junction left unmatched. The CDR3 is made up of 12 amino acids. Looked up from germline, CDR1 is SQVTM and CDR2 is ANQGSEA. The CDR3 nucleotides are TGCAGCATCGGACAGGGAACCTACGAGCAGTACTTC. Its translation: CSIGQGTYEQYF.

This clone was picked up a small number of times. The chain has TRBV5-1 and TRBJ1-4; D remains ambiguous. CDR1 is SGHRS, CDR2 YFSETQ, per germline. V was cut by 4 bases and J by 3 bases, with 13 bases left in between. The length of the CDR3 is 15 residues. DNA of the CDR3: TGCGCCAGCAGCCCAGACGGCTATTCTAATGAAAAACTGTTTTTT. Protein product: CASSPDGYSNEKLFF.

In its sample, this clone was seen once. The J gene is TRBJ2-2, the V gene TRBV7-8; D gene unclear. The CDR3 runs 12 residues. Trimming stripped 3 bases from V and 7 bases from J, with 6 bases between. The V gene's germline CDR1 is SGHVS and CDR2 FQNEAQ. The DNA for the CDR3 is TGTGCCAGCAGCTTTTCTTACGGGGAGCTGTTTTTT. This sequence encodes CASSFSYGELFF.

Comment on this clone: Other DNA sequences of this sample code for an identical CDR3. V gene TRBV15 combines with J gene TRBJ2-7; the match to TRBD1 covers 8 bases. The ends lost 1 base at V and 4 bases at J; junction bases unmatched: 3. Looked up from germline, CDR1 is LNHNV and CDR2 is YYDKDF (reference sequence). CDR3 length equals 14 residues. The CDR3 sequence: CATSRAGGAYEQYF. The CDR3 DNA follows: TGTGCCACCAGCAGAGCAGGGGGCGCATACGAGCAGTACTTC.

This chain uses TRBV15 with TRBJ2-1; D possibly corresponds to TRBD2 (5 bases). V was clipped by 0 bases and J by 6 bases, with 9 bases between them. This CDR3 region has 14 residues. CDR1 LNHNV and CDR2 YYDKDF come from the germline V gene (reference sequence). CDR3 amino acids: CATSREKTSNEQFF. CDR3 bases: TGTGCCACCAGCAGAGAGAAAACTAGCAATGAGCAGTTCTTC. Together with reference TRBV15 and TRBJ2-1, the CDR3 gives the full variable domain: DAMVIQNPRYQVTQFGKPVTLSCSQTLNHNVMYWYQQKSSQAPKLLFHYYDKDFNNEADTPDNFQSRRPNTSFCFLDIRSPGLGDTAMYLCATSREKTSNEQFFGPGTRLTVL.

CDR3 amino acids: CASIDRSRSYEQYF. Written as DNA, the CDR3 is TGTGCCAGCATCGACAGGTCCCGCTCCTACGAGCAGTACTTC. The chain has TRBV28 and TRBJ2-7, with D tentatively TRBD1 (6 bases). V shed 7 bases and J shed 0 bases, with 13 bases lying between them. Germline values: CDR1 MDHEN, CDR2 SYDVKM. CDR3 length: 14 amino acids.

The rearrangement uses TRBV11-2 and TRBJ2-6; D gene unclear. In germline, CDR1 is SGHAT, CDR2 FQNNGV. V was trimmed by 0 bases and J by 0 bases, leaving 6 bases between them. The CDR3 spans 16 residues. CDR3 loop: CASSLDAGSGANVLTF. For the CDR3, the DNA is TGTGCCAGCAGCTTAGACGCAGGCTCTGGGGCCAACGTCCTGACTTTC.

This clone came up once. This chain links TRBV6-5 with TRBJ2-1; weak D call: TRBD1 (7 bases). The V and J ends lost 6 bases and 7 bases respectively, with 19 bases between them. CDR3 length: 15 amino acids. CDR1 MNHEY and CDR2 SVGAGI come from the germline V gene. The CDR3 loop is CASSSEGARSNEQFF. DNA of the CDR3: TGTGCCAGCAGCTCGGAGGGGGCAAGGTCTAATGAGCAGTTCTTC.

This clone was counted a single time. The V gene is TRBV7-9, the J gene TRBJ1-5; 7 nucleotides match TRBD1. Germline trimming cut 5 bases from V and 2 bases from J; bases unmatched to any gene: 6. The CDR3 totals 15 residues. Germline loops: CDR1 SEHNR, CDR2 FQNEAQ (reference sequence). The CDR3 DNA reads as TGTGCCAGCAGCCTCTCCGACAGGGGCAATCAGCCCCAGCATTTT. It encodes CASSLSDRGNQPQHF.

The rearrangement uses TRBV11-2 and TRBJ2-2; D possibly corresponds to TRBD2 (5 bases). This CDR3 has 14 residues. Germline CDR1 is SGHAT and CDR2 is FQNNGV. Trimming took 6 bases from V and 5 from J, leaving 13 bases between them. The CDR3 DNA reads TGTGCCAGCAGGAGGGCGCTGGGGACCGGGGAGCTGTTTTTT. Translation gives CASRRALGTGELFF.

The V and J genes are TRBV28 and TRBJ1-2; 9 nucleotides align to TRBD1. Germline assignment: CDR1 MDHEN and CDR2 SYDVKM. V lost 6 bases, J lost 2 bases, and 4 bases stayed unmatched. The CDR3 has 14 residues. The CDR3 DNA is TGTGCCAGCAGCCCCGGGACAGGGAACTATGGCTACACCTTC. Its translation: CASSPGTGNYGYTF.

V usage is TRBV30 and J usage is TRBJ2-7; tentatively, D is TRBD1 or TRBD2 (5 bases each). The V and J ends lost 3 bases and 6 bases respectively, with 15 bases between them. Germline CDR1 GTSNPN, CDR2 SVGIG (reference sequence). The CDR3 spans 13 residues. The CDR3 is CAWRGDHVGEQYF. Here the CDR3 DNA reads TGTGCCTGGAGAGGGGACCACGTCGGCGAGCAGTACTTC. The full variable domain, rest sourced from reference TRBV30 and TRBJ2-7, is SQTIHQWPATLVQPVGSPLSLECTVEGTSNPNLYWYRQAAGRGLQLLFYSVGIGQISSEVPQNLSASRPQDRQFILSSKKLLLSDSGFYLCAWRGDHVGEQYFGPGTRLTVT.

This chain joins TRBV6-5 and TRBJ1-2; D may be TRBD1 (5 bases). The CDR3 loop spans 14 amino acids. The V end lost 5 bases, the J end lost 5 bases, and 15 bases lay between the germline ends. Germline V gene data show CDR1 as MNHEY and CDR2 as SVGAGI. CDR3 coding DNA: TGTGCCAGCAGTCCCTCCTCAGGGCGGTATGGCTACACCTTC. This encodes CASSPSSGRYGYTF.

The V call is TRBV10-2, the J call TRBJ1-1; D may be TRBD1 (5 bases). Germline V gene sequence: CDR1 WSHSY, CDR2 SAAADI. V lost 2 bases and J 4 bases, leaving 8 bases between the germline ends. This CDR3 comprises 13 residues. This CDR3 is CASSEQGFTEAFF. DNA of the CDR3: TGCGCCAGCAGTGAGCAGGGATTCACTGAAGCTTTCTTT.

V and J are TRBV18 and TRBJ2-7; D may be TRBD1 or TRBD2 (5 bases each). The CDR3 loop spans 13 amino acids. Per germline, CDR1 KGHSH and CDR2 LQKENI. V lost 4 bases, J lost 0 bases, and 7 bases lay in between. CDR3 nucleotides: TGTGCCAGCTCACGAGGGACCTCCTACGAGCAGTACTTC. Amino acid sequence: CASSRGTSYEQYF.

DNA of the CDR3: TGTGCCAGCTCACACCCCTTCCGGGACGCCAACACTGAAGCTTTCTTT. Translation: CASSHPFRDANTEAFF. The rearrangement uses TRBV18 and TRBJ1-1, with D tentatively TRBD1 (5 bases). The CDR3 runs 16 residues. Trimming cost V 4 bases and J 2 bases, with 17 bases left between them. Per the germline V gene, CDR1 is KGHSH and CDR2 is LQKENI.

V and J are TRBV18 and TRBJ1-5, with D perhaps TRBD1 (6 bases). Trimming shortened V by 2 bases and J by 0 bases, and 11 bases separated the two germline ends. CDR1 and CDR2 (germline): KGHSH, LQKENI. There are 16 residues in the CDR3. CDR3 amino acids: CASSPNQGRSNQPQHF. The CDR3 region has the DNA TGTGCCAGCTCACCAAATCAGGGGCGTAGCAATCAGCCCCAGCATTTT.

The chain couples TRBV7-2 to TRBJ2-1; 7 nucleotides align to TRBD1. The germline V gene encodes CDR1 SGHTA and CDR2 FQGNSA. J lost 3 bases, V lost 1 base, and 3 bases had no gene match. CDR3 size: 15 residues. The CDR3 here is CASSLEGTVYNEQFF. Written as DNA, the CDR3 is TGTGCCAGCAGCTTAGAGGGGACAGTCTACAATGAGCAGTTCTTC.

V gene TRBV5-1 combines with J gene TRBJ1-1; a possible D gene is TRBD1 (6 bases). The CDR3 contains 15 residues. In germline, CDR1 is SGHRS, CDR2 YFSETQ. Trimming removed 1 base at V and 2 bases at J, with 12 bases between. The CDR3 nucleotides read TGCGCCAGCAGCTTGAGGCGGGGGGCAAACACTGAAGCTTTCTTT. Translation: CASSLRRGANTEAFF.

The chain has TRBV6-5 and TRBJ2-6, with D perhaps TRBD1 or TRBD2 (5 bases each). V was clipped by 2 bases and J by 2 bases, with 10 bases between them. Germline loops: CDR1 MNHEY, CDR2 SVGAGI. The CDR3 extends over 16 amino acids. The chain's CDR3 is CASSYGTEPGANVLTF. The CDR3 DNA reads TGTGCCAGCAGTTACGGGACCGAGCCTGGGGCCAACGTCCTGACTTTC.

The gene calls are TRBV6-6 and TRBJ1-1, with 9 bases fitting TRBD1. There are 15 residues in the CDR3. The germline V gene has CDR1 MNHNY and CDR2 SVGAGI (reference sequence). V gave up 5 bases and J gave up 1 base; unmatched junction bases: 5. DNA of the CDR3: TGTGCCAGCAGTAATACAGGGGGCCGGAACACTGAAGCTTTCTTT. Protein sequence: CASSNTGGRNTEAFF.

As regards this clone: The same CDR3 also results from other DNA sequences found in this sample. The rearrangement uses TRBV28 and TRBJ2-7, with unresolved D. The CDR3 is 11 amino acids. V gave up 5 bases and J gave up 4 bases, with 6 bases separating them. Per germline, CDR1 MDHEN and CDR2 SYDVKM. The CDR3 sequence is CASSHLYEQYF. CDR3 DNA: TGTGCCAGCAGTCACCTTTACGAGCAGTACTTC.

About this clone: The same CDR3 is also encoded by other DNA sequences in this sample. The rearrangement joins TRBV28 to TRBJ1-2, with TRBD1 matching 8 bases. CDR3 length equals 13 residues. Germline V gene lookup returns CDR1 MDHEN and CDR2 SYDVKM. Germline trimming cut 6 bases from V and 8 bases from J; bases unmatched to any gene: 8. The CDR3 here is CASSLQGARGYTF. DNA for the CDR3: TGTGCCAGCAGCCTCCAGGGGGCAAGGGGCTACACCTTC.

There are a few counts of this clone. J is TRBJ1-5 and V is TRBV19; D is ambiguous. Per the germline V gene, CDR1 is LNHDA and CDR2 is SQIVND (reference sequence). V was shortened by 3 bases and J by 5 bases, with 5 bases between the two germline ends. The CDR3 has 12 amino acids. The CDR3 loop reads CASSIWDQPQHF. The CDR3 nucleotides read TGTGCCAGTAGTATTTGGGATCAGCCCCAGCATTTT.

J is TRBJ2-7 and V is TRBV28, with 10 nucleotides matching TRBD2. Germline-derived CDR1 and CDR2 are MDHEN and SYDVKM. V shed 6 bases and J 4 bases; nucleotides not matched to a gene: 3. The CDR3 is 13 residues long. The DNA for the CDR3 is TGTGCCAGCAGGAAACTAGCGGGGTACGAGCAGTACTTC. It translates to CASRKLAGYEQYF.

The V and J genes are TRBV27 and TRBJ1-1; D call uncertain. Trimming left V 5 bases short and J 0 bases short, with 10 bases between. CDR1 is MNHEY, CDR2 SMNVEV, per germline (reference sequence). This CDR3 has 14 residues. CDR3 sequence: CASSPSVVNTEAFF. CDR3 sequence (DNA): TGTGCCAGCAGTCCTTCCGTGGTGAACACTGAAGCTTTCTTT.

This clone was seen a single time. The rearrangement links TRBV18 to TRBJ2-2; TRBD2 matches 7 bases. The CDR3 covers 16 residues. Trimming at V came to 3 bases and at J to 1 base, leaving 5 bases not matched to a gene. The germline V gene has CDR1 KGHSH and CDR2 LQKENI. CDR3 region: CASSPMLAENTGELFF. The CDR3 DNA is TGTGCCAGCTCACCGATGCTAGCGGAGAACACCGGGGAGCTGTTTTTT.

This chain uses TRBV5-4 with TRBJ2-5; possibly TRBD1 for D (5 bases). CDR1 is SGHNT, CDR2 YYREEE, per germline (reference sequence). The CDR3 extends over 15 amino acids. V was trimmed by 3 bases and J by 3 bases, leaving 15 bases between them. The CDR3 loop reads CASSSSDRVKETQYF. The DNA of the CDR3 is TGTGCCAGCAGCTCCTCTGACAGAGTAAAAGAGACCCAGTACTTC.